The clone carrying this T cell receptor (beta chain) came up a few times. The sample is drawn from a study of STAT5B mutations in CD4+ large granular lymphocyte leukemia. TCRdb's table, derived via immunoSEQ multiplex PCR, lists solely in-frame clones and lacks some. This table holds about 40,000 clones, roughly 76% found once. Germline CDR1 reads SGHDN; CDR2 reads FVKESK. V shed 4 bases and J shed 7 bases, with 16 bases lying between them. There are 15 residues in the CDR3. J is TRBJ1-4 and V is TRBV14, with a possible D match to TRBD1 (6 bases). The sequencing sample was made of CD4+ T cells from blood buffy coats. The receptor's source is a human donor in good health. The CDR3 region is CASSRQEGGLEKLFF. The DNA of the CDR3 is TGTGCCAGCAGCCGACAAGAAGGGGGTCTTGAAAAACTGTTTTTT.